These T cell receptor beta chains were read from a single sample in a study of blood T cell repertoires in COVID-19. The protocol was immunoSEQ multiplex PCR, while the TCRdb copy is restricted to in-frame clones and leaves out a portion. The data contain about 100,000 clones, around 90% of them singletons. Source material: peripheral blood. Every receptor here comes from a woman aged 55-70 years with acute or convalescent COVID-19. The CDR3 runs from the conserved cysteine through the conserved F or W. Fields, in order: J gene, V gene, clone size, D gene, CDR3 protein, CDR3 DNA. The D gene is left open where the match is weak. Some rows mark clone size as missing; the rest say once, few, many or name a class of expanded clone.

TRBJ2-7 | TRBV29-1 | - | TRBD2 | CSVGGRANYEQYF | TGCAGCGTTGGTGGGAGGGCAAACTACGAGCAGTACTTC
TRBJ2-3 | TRBV7-2 | - | - | CASSRQTYTDTQYF | TGTGCCAGCAGTCGACAGACTTACACAGATACGCAGTATTTT
TRBJ1-6 | TRBV18 | - | - | CASSPVPGSPLHF | TGTGCCAGCTCACCAGTCCCGGGTTCACCCCTCCACTTT
TRBJ2-2 | TRBV10-1 | - | - | CASSAQATGELFF | TGCGCCAGCAGTGCCCAAGCTACCGGGGAGCTGTTTTTT
TRBJ1-4 | TRBV4-1 | - | TRBD1 | CASSPGQGVEKLFF | TGCGCCAGCAGCCCGGGACAGGGGGTGGAAAAACTGTTTTTT
TRBJ2-2 | TRBV5-1 | - | - | CASSFQGTTGELFF | TGCGCCAGCAGCTTTCAGGGTACCACCGGGGAGCTGTTTTTT
TRBJ1-3 | TRBV20-1 | - | - | CSASLQGSGNTIYF | TGCAGTGCTAGTCTGCAGGGATCTGGAAACACCATATATTTT
TRBJ2-3 | TRBV15 | - | TRBD2 | CATSRDLPGGATDTQYF | TGTGCCACCAGCAGAGATCTTCCGGGGGGGGCCACAGATACGCAGTATTTT
TRBJ1-1 | TRBV24-1 | few | TRBD1 | CATSDGTGFGTEAFF | TGTGCCACCAGTGACGGGACAGGGTTCGGCACTGAAGCTTTCTTT
TRBJ2-1 | TRBV5-4 | - | TRBD1 | CASSSGQGGSYNEQFF | TGTGCCAGCAGCTCGGGACAGGGCGGCTCCTACAATGAGCAGTTCTTC
TRBJ2-6 | TRBV5-5 | - | - | CASSLQGTGANVLTF | TGTGCCAGCAGCTTACAGGGTACTGGGGCCAACGTCCTGACTTTC
TRBJ1-1 | TRBV9 | - | TRBD1 | CASSQGVMSTEAFF | TGTGCCAGCAGCCAGGGGGTCATGAGCACTGAAGCTTTCTTT
TRBJ1-4 | TRBV19 | - | - | CASSIPPRGKLFF | TGTGCCAGTAGTATCCCCCCTCGGGGAAAACTGTTTTTT
TRBJ2-1 | TRBV19 | - | - | CASKRTNYNEQFF | TGTGCCAGTAAAAGGACAAACTACAATGAGCAGTTCTTC
TRBJ1-5 | TRBV15 | - | TRBD1 | CATSRQQGSNQPQHF | TGTGCCACCAGCAGACAACAGGGGAGCAATCAGCCCCAGCATTTT
TRBJ2-2 | TRBV4-2 | once | TRBD2 | CASSLHFGTSGSTGELFF | TGTGCCAGCAGCCTCCACTTCGGGACTAGCGGGAGCACCGGGGAGCTGTTTTTT
TRBJ1-1 | TRBV7-9 | - | - | CASIMSGTEAFF | TGTGCCAGCATCATGAGCGGCACTGAAGCTTTCTTT
TRBJ1-6 | TRBV5-1 | few | - | CASSTQLSGSPLHF | TGCGCCAGCAGCACCCAACTCTCGGGATCACCCCTCCACTTT
TRBJ2-1 | TRBV28 | - | TRBD2 | CASSTPGLAGYNEQFF | TGTGCCAGCAGTACACCGGGACTAGCGGGGTACAATGAGCAGTTCTTC
TRBJ2-1 | TRBV4-1 | - | TRBD1 | CASSQDGQGPLYNEQFF | TGCGCCAGCAGCCAAGATGGACAGGGACCCCTTTACAATGAGCAGTTCTTC
TRBJ2-5 | TRBV5-6 | - | - | CASSLAGTGAQETQYF | TGTGCCAGCAGCCTAGCGGGGACAGGAGCACAAGAGACCCAGTACTTC
TRBJ2-1 | TRBV15 | once | TRBD1 | CATSRGGQPTYNEQFF | TGTGCCACCAGCAGAGGGGGACAGCCGACCTACAATGAGCAGTTCTTC
TRBJ2-1 | TRBV10-3 | - | TRBD1 | CAIRRGTGLSGEQFF | TGTGCCATCCGCAGGGGGACAGGGTTATCAGGAGAGCAGTTCTTC
TRBJ2-1 | TRBV18 | - | TRBD2 | CASSPGTSGRAVGQFF | TGTGCCAGCTCACCGGGGACTAGCGGGAGGGCGGTCGGACAGTTCTTC
TRBJ1-1 | TRBV5-1 | once | - | CASNLQGNTEAFF | TGCGCCAGCAACCTCCAGGGAAACACTGAAGCTTTCTTT
TRBJ2-5 | TRBV24-1 | - | TRBD2 | CATSVGGNQETQYF | TGTGCCACCAGTGTGGGAGGGAACCAAGAGACCCAGTACTTC
TRBJ1-2 | TRBV28 | once | TRBD1 | CASSEQGGANYGYTF | TGTGCCAGCAGCGAACAAGGGGGCGCTAACTATGGCTACACCTTC
TRBJ1-1 | TRBV29-1 | few | - | CSVGASMNTEAFF | TGCAGCGTGGGGGCCAGCATGAACACTGAAGCTTTCTTT
TRBJ1-2 | TRBV5-1 | - | - | CASSATGLGGYTF | TGCGCCAGCAGCGCGACAGGTCTTGGAGGCTACACCTTC
TRBJ2-3 | TRBV6-5 | - | - | CASQPRGIFSDTQYF | TGTGCCAGCCAGCCCAGAGGCATTTTTTCAGATACGCAGTATTTT
TRBJ2-1 | TRBV19 | once | TRBD2 | CASRTSSSYNEQFF | TGTGCCAGTAGGACTAGCAGCTCCTACAATGAGCAGTTCTTC
TRBJ1-2 | TRBV3-1/TRBV3-2 | - | - | CASSPDPNYGYTF | TGTGCCAGCAGCCCAGACCCGAACTATGGCTACACCTTC
TRBJ1-1 | TRBV2 | - | TRBD1 | CASRLQGVNTEAFF | TGTGCCAGCAGGTTACAGGGGGTGAACACTGAAGCTTTCTTT
TRBJ2-1 | TRBV6-6 | - | - | CASMDSFYNEQFF | TGTGCCAGCATGGACAGCTTCTACAATGAGCAGTTCTTC
TRBJ1-1 | TRBV6-5 | once | - | CASALRREGNTEAFF | TGTGCCAGCGCGCTCCGTAGGGAGGGGAACACTGAAGCTTTCTTT
TRBJ1-1 | TRBV19 | - | - | CASSPTSFAEAFF | TGTGCCAGTAGTCCCACCAGTTTCGCTGAAGCTTTCTTT
TRBJ1-1 | TRBV3-1/TRBV3-2 | - | - | CASSQDIGGAFF | TGTGCCAGCAGCCAAGACATCGGGGGAGCTTTCTTT
TRBJ2-5 | TRBV11-2 | - | TRBD2 | CASSLASGRFQETQYF | TGTGCCAGCAGCTTGGCTAGCGGGAGGTTCCAAGAGACCCAGTACTTC
TRBJ2-1 | TRBV6-1 | - | - | CASSESNRVLISYNEQFF | TGTGCCAGCAGTGAAAGTAACAGAGTCCTAATATCCTACAATGAGCAGTTCTTC
TRBJ2-1 | TRBV5-1 | - | TRBD2 | CASSLGLAGEGEQFF | TGCGCCAGCAGCTTGGGACTAGCGGGAGAAGGTGAGCAGTTCTTC